One and the same sample provided the 26 T cell receptor beta chains below, sequenced in a study of blood T cell repertoires in COVID-19. Clones were sequenced by immunoSEQ multiplex PCR, and TCRdb holds only the in-frame ones, with some missing. The table shows around 120,000 clones, with 90% occurring only once. Sequencing used peripheral blood. These receptors were collected from a man aged 60-69 years with COVID-19, enrolled during active disease.

This chain links TRBV18 with TRBJ1-3, with no clear D. The V gene's germline CDR1 is KGHSH and CDR2 LQKENI. V shed 2 bases and J shed 4 bases, with 15 bases lying between them. CDR3 length: 16 amino acids. The CDR3 DNA reads TGTGCCAGCTCACCAAGGGAGGGTCAAACCGGAAACACCATATATTTT. Amino acids: CASSPREGQTGNTIYF.

The genes are TRBV28 and TRBJ2-5; D is perhaps TRBD1 (6 bases). Germline V gives CDR1 MDHEN, CDR2 SYDVKM. The V end was cut by 6 bases, the J end by 2 bases, with 19 bases between. CDR3 size: 16 residues. The CDR3 loop reads CASRSPNGQYQETQYF. In nucleotides, the CDR3 is TGTGCCAGCAGATCTCCCAACGGACAGTATCAAGAGACCCAGTACTTC.

This clone was counted between two and nine times. V gene TRBV10-2 combines with J gene TRBJ1-2; D is undetermined. The germline gives CDR1 WSHSY, CDR2 SAAADI. The ends were cut back, 0 bases at V and 7 bases at J, with 15 bases in the middle. This CDR3 is built from 15 residues. This CDR3 is CASSESFGESVGYTF. The CDR3, as DNA: TGCGCCAGCAGTGAGTCGTTCGGAGAAAGCGTTGGCTACACCTTC.

CDR3 bases: TGTGCCAGCAGTTTACATACAGTCTACGAGCAGTACTTC. Protein sequence: CASSLHTVYEQYF. This chain connects TRBV12-3 or TRBV12-4 to TRBJ2-7; D remains ambiguous. V lost 2 bases and J lost 3, with 8 bases in between. There are 13 residues in the CDR3.

The genes are TRBV5-1 and TRBJ1-2; D remains unclear. V was clipped by 4 bases and J by 2 bases, with 9 bases between them. Germline CDR1 and CDR2: SGHRS and YFSETQ. The CDR3 totals 13 residues. The CDR3 reads CASSMDGNYGYTF. Written as DNA, the CDR3 is TGCGCCAGCAGCATGGACGGGAACTATGGCTACACCTTC.

This rearrangement joins TRBV5-4 to TRBJ2-7, with 10 bases fitting TRBD2. Germline V CDR1 and CDR2: SGHNT, YYREEE (reference sequence). The ends lost 0 bases at V and 4 bases at J; junction bases unmatched: 7. The CDR3 length is 16 residues. The CDR3 nucleotides read TGTGCCAGCAGCTTGGAGCCTAGCGGGAGTTTGTACGAGCAGTACTTC. Translating gives CASSLEPSGSLYEQYF.

This sequence joins TRBV5-1 and TRBJ1-4; TRBD1 is a possible D gene (6 bases). The CDR3 contains 14 residues. The germline V and J ends were trimmed by 0 bases and 8 bases, with 11 bases remaining between them. Germline V lookup: CDR1 SGHRS, CDR2 YFSETQ. The CDR3 loop is CASSLAGGGEKLFF. As DNA, the CDR3 is TGCGCCAGCAGCTTGGCTGGGGGCGGAGAAAAACTGTTTTTT.

The chain couples TRBV18 to TRBJ2-1, with D perhaps TRBD2 (5 bases). CDR3 length: 16 amino acids. V lost 0 bases, J lost 7 bases, and 16 bases lay in between. Germline V CDR1 and CDR2: KGHSH, LQKENI. The CDR3 bases are TGTGCCAGCTCACCACCGGTGCGAGTGGGAGAAAATGAGCAGTTCTTC. Its protein is CASSPPVRVGENEQFF. The whole variable domain, filled in from reference TRBV18 and TRBJ2-1, reads NAGVMQNPRHLVRRRGQEARLRCSPMKGHSHVYWYRQLPEEGLKFMVYLQKENIIDESGMPKERFSAEFPKEGPSILRIQQVVRGDSAAYFCASSPPVRVGENEQFFGPGTRLTVL.

This clone appeared a few times. The chain is built from TRBV5-1 and TRBJ2-1; D may be TRBD1 (5 bases). The V and J ends lost 0 bases and 16 bases respectively, with 11 bases between them. The CDR3 covers 11 residues. Germline CDR1 is SGHRS and CDR2 is YFSETQ. The DNA for the CDR3 is TGCGCCAGCAGCTTGGGACAGCTAACCTTCTTC. It is translated as CASSLGQLTFF. Full variable domain (outside the CDR3, taken from reference TRBV5-1 and TRBJ2-1): KAGVTQTPRYLIKTRGQQVTLSCSPISGHRSVSWYQQTPGQGLQFLFEYFSETQRNKGNFPGRFSGRQFSNSRSEMNVSTLELGDSALYLCASSLGQLTFFGPGTRLTVL.

The table lists this clone with a few counts. The rearrangement uses TRBV28 and TRBJ2-6; maybe TRBD1 (7 bases). This CDR3 region has 20 residues. Trimming shortened V by 2 bases and J by 0 bases, and 20 bases separated the two germline ends. CDR1 and CDR2 (germline): MDHEN, SYDVKM. CDR3 bases: TGTGCCAGCAGTTTAGAGTGGAGGGGCCAGGGGGACTCTGGGGCCAACGTCCTGACTTTC. Protein sequence: CASSLEWRGQGDSGANVLTF. Based on the CDR3 plus reference TRBV28 and TRBJ2-6, the full variable domain is DVKVTQSSRYLVKRTGEKVFLECVQDMDHENMFWYRQDPGLGLRLIYFSYDVKMKEKGDIPEGYSVSREKKERFSLILESASTNQTSMYLCASSLEWRGQGDSGANVLTFGAGSRLTVL.

The V call is TRBV30, the J call TRBJ1-1; 8 bases are a match to TRBD1. V gave up 3 bases and J gave up 0 bases; unmatched junction bases: 3. This CDR3 contains 14 residues. Germline V lookup: CDR1 GTSNPN, CDR2 SVGIG (reference sequence). The CDR3 is CAWRTGEVNTEAFF. The CDR3 nucleotides are TGTGCCTGGAGGACAGGGGAAGTGAACACTGAAGCTTTCTTT.

The genes are TRBV6-1 and TRBJ2-1, with 13 positions matching TRBD2. J gave up 9 bases and V 3 bases, and 8 bases lay outside the gene matches. CDR3 length equals 16 residues. Germline CDR1 MNHNS, CDR2 SASEGT. CDR3 sequence reads: CASSEPGLAGQGEQFF. The CDR3 DNA is TGTGCCAGCAGTGAGCCGGGACTAGCGGGACAAGGTGAGCAGTTCTTC.

The chain carries TRBV7-9 and TRBJ1-2; perhaps TRBD1 as D (5 bases). The CDR3 totals 15 residues. The V end was cut by 5 bases, the J end by 5 bases, with 18 bases between. Germline CDR1 SEHNR, CDR2 FQNEAQ (reference sequence). The CDR3 spells CASSTGHRGAYGYTF. CDR3 sequence (DNA): TGTGCCAGCAGCACCGGACACCGCGGGGCTTATGGCTACACCTTC.

This clone was found a few times. V and J are TRBV2 and TRBJ2-3; D gene ambiguous. V gave up 10 bases and J gave up 1 base, with 12 bases separating them. The germline V gene encodes CDR1 SNHLY and CDR2 FYNNEI. The CDR3 spans 13 residues. The CDR3 reads CATSFSRTDTQYF. The CDR3 DNA reads TGTGCCACCTCCTTCAGTCGCACAGATACGCAGTATTTT. Supplemented by reference TRBV2 and TRBJ2-3, the full variable domain reads EPEVTQTPSHQVTQMGQEVILRCVPISNHLYFYWYRQILGQKVEFLVSFYNNEISEKSEIFDDQFSVERPDGSNFTLKIRSTKLEDSAMYFCATSFSRTDTQYFGPGTRLTVL.

The genes are TRBV14 and TRBJ2-7; TRBD1 matches 8 bases. The length of the CDR3 is 15 residues. Looked up from germline, CDR1 is SGHDN and CDR2 is FVKESK. Unmatched junction bases numbered 5, after V lost 0 bases and J lost 4 bases. CDR3 DNA sequence: TGTGCCAGCAGCCAAGACAGGGGGCGCTTTTACGAGCAGTACTTC. Translating it yields CASSQDRGRFYEQYF.

V gene TRBV5-1 combines with J gene TRBJ2-7, with 9 bases aligning to TRBD2. This CDR3 has 15 amino acids. In germline, CDR1 is SGHRS, CDR2 YFSETQ. V shed 0 bases and J 6 bases; nucleotides not matched to a gene: 7. CDR3 DNA sequence: TGCGCCAGCAGCTTGGTTTTGGGCGGGAGGGGCGAGCAGTACTTC. Translated, it gives CASSLVLGGRGEQYF.

The J gene is TRBJ2-5, the V gene TRBV6-5, with a tentative D call TRBD1 (5 bases). Trimming stripped 2 bases from V and 0 bases from J, with 7 bases between. CDR3 length: 14 residues. CDR1 is MNHEY, CDR2 SVGAGI, per germline. The CDR3 nucleotides read TGTGCCAGCAGTTACGGGGCCTACCAAGAGACCCAGTACTTC. It codes for CASSYGAYQETQYF.

This clone was detected only once. J is TRBJ2-1 and V is TRBV7-9; 8 bases map to TRBD2. The germline gives CDR1 SEHNR, CDR2 FQNEAQ (reference sequence). V was clipped by 6 bases and J by 6 bases; unmatched bases: 10. This CDR3 is built from 15 residues. In nucleotides, the CDR3 is TGTGCCAGCAGAGGAGCGGGAGACGAACGCAATGAGCAGTTCTTC. Its translation is CASRGAGDERNEQFF. The full variable domain, rest sourced from reference TRBV7-9 and TRBJ2-1, is DTGVSQNPRHKITKRGQNVTFRCDPISEHNRLYWYRQTLGQGPEFLTYFQNEAQLEKSRLLSDRFSAERPKGSFSTLEIQRTEQGDSAMYLCASRGAGDERNEQFFGPGTRLTVL.

J is TRBJ1-2 and V is TRBV4-3, with D perhaps TRBD1 (6 bases). Trimming left V 0 bases short and J 5 bases short, with 10 bases between. This CDR3 is built from 14 residues. Looked up from germline, CDR1 is LGHNA and CDR2 is YSLEER. CDR3 region: CASSQEGRGYGYTF. Written as DNA, the CDR3 is TGCGCCAGCAGCCAAGAGGGCAGGGGATATGGCTACACCTTC.

The chain employs TRBV6-4 and TRBJ1-2; the D gene is possibly TRBD1 (5 bases). Germline V lookup: CDR1 MRHNA, CDR2 SNTAGT. V was clipped by 3 bases and J by 8 bases, with 10 bases between them. CDR3 length: 12 residues. The CDR3, as DNA: TGTGCCAGCAGTGATTCAGGGTCCGGCTACACCTTC. This translates into CASSDSGSGYTF.

The chain employs TRBV20-1 and TRBJ2-7; D is perhaps TRBD1 (5 bases). V lost 3 bases to trimming and J lost 1 base, with 16 bases between them. This CDR3 comprises 15 residues. Germline-derived CDR1 and CDR2 are DFQATT and SNEGSKA (reference sequence). In DNA, the CDR3 is TGCAGTGCTAGTCCCTTCAGGGAAACGTCCTACGAGCAGTACTTC. Translating gives CSASPFRETSYEQYF.

The chain links TRBV5-1 to TRBJ2-1, with 11 bases aligning to TRBD1. The length of the CDR3 is 15 residues. After removal of 4 bases from V and 7 bases from J, the junction contained 7 bases not matched to a gene. Germline V lookup: CDR1 SGHRS, CDR2 YFSETQ. This CDR3 is CASSLRTGGINEQFF. The CDR3 nucleotides are TGCGCCAGCAGCCTGAGGACAGGGGGCATAAATGAGCAGTTCTTC.

J is TRBJ1-6 and V is TRBV3-1 (or the pseudogene TRBV3-2); 8 bases match TRBD1. The V gene end was trimmed by 3 bases and the J gene end by 7 bases; junction bases not matched to a gene: 5. The CDR3 extends over 15 amino acids. Germline values: CDR1 LGHDT, CDR2 YNNKEL (reference sequence). The CDR3 sequence is CASSQGTGNNSPLHF. In DNA form, the CDR3 reads TGTGCCAGCAGCCAGGGGACAGGCAACAATTCACCCCTCCACTTT.

The gene calls are TRBV30 and TRBJ2-6; D not resolved. The CDR3 extends over 14 amino acids. Deletions cut 6 bases from V and 1 base from J, with 10 bases between. In germline, CDR1 is GTSNPN, CDR2 SVGIG (reference sequence). CDR3 in amino acids: CACPASSGANVLTF. In DNA form, the CDR3 reads TGTGCCTGCCCCGCCAGTTCTGGGGCCAACGTCCTGACTTTC.

The chain is built from TRBV5-1 and TRBJ1-5, with D perhaps TRBD1 (6 bases). With 5 bases removed from V and 0 bases from J, the gap between germline ends came to 12 bases. The CDR3 extends over 15 amino acids. CDR1 SGHRS and CDR2 YFSETQ come from the germline V gene. The CDR3 sequence: CASSPTGLSNQPQHF. In DNA form, the CDR3 reads TGCGCCAGCAGTCCTACAGGGCTTAGCAATCAGCCCCAGCATTTT.

The chain employs TRBV6-1 and TRBJ2-2; tentative D call: TRBD2 (6 bases). V lost 4 bases and J 10 bases, leaving 19 bases between the germline ends. The CDR3 totals 15 residues. In germline, CDR1 is MNHNS, CDR2 SASEGT. The CDR3 DNA reads TGTGCCAGCAGTGTAAGTCTGCAGGGACTGGAGGAGCTGTTTTTT. It specifies CASSVSLQGLEELFF.